These 32 T cell receptor beta chains were all obtained from the same sample, sequenced in a study of shared clonotypes between healthy human individuals. Method: immunoSEQ multiplex PCR; TCRdb's copy keeps in-frame clones and lacks some. Here the sample spans millions of clones, about 92% being singletons. What was sequenced was naive CD4+ T cells from PBMCs. Subset indicated: CD45RA+ positively selected. Receptors originate from a man younger than 30 in good health. Some clones in this sample may be carry-over from other donors' samples.

The J gene is TRBJ2-7, the V gene TRBV7-2; TRBD1 agrees at 8 bases. V trimming: 5 bases; J trimming: 3 bases; junction bases outside the gene matches: 6. Germline V gene sequence: CDR1 SGHTA, CDR2 FQGNSA. The CDR3 runs 14 residues. The CDR3 loop reads CASSRDRTLYEQYF. As DNA, the CDR3 is TGTGCCAGCAGCAGGGACAGGACCCTCTACGAGCAGTACTTC.

Worth noting for this clone: Other DNA sequences in the sample encode the same CDR3. The chain joins TRBV18 to TRBJ1-1; D is possibly TRBD1 (5 bases). The germline CDR1 and CDR2 sequences are KGHSH and LQKENI. V lost 6 bases to trimming and J lost 4 bases, with 15 bases between them. The CDR3 runs to 14 residues. CDR3 residues: CASSPGPGGTEAFF. The CDR3 nucleotides read TGTGCCAGCTCCCCGGGACCGGGGGGCACTGAAGCTTTCTTT.

Notes on this clone: The junction differs from germline at one of its ends, possibly a read error. The gene calls are TRBV30 and TRBJ2-3; possibly TRBD1 or TRBD2 for D (6 bases each). The germline gives CDR1 GTSNPN, CDR2 SVGIG (reference sequence). This CDR3 region has 11 residues. The chain's CDR3 is CAWSMGGQSGF. The CDR3 DNA follows: TGTGCCTGGAGTATGGGGGGCCAAAGTGGTTTT.

The chain uses TRBV7-2 and TRBJ2-3; D perhaps matches TRBD2 (5 bases). Trimming pared 5 bases from V and 4 bases from J, leaving 10 bases between. Germline V gives CDR1 SGHTA, CDR2 FQGNSA. The CDR3 runs to 13 residues. The chain's CDR3 is CASSTILADTQYF. As DNA, the CDR3 is TGTGCCAGCAGCACAATACTAGCAGATACGCAGTATTTT.

This chain joins TRBV6-1 and TRBJ2-1; no clear D. CDR1 MNHNS and CDR2 SASEGT come from the germline V gene. V gave up 2 bases and J gave up 4 bases, with 15 bases separating them. This CDR3 has 16 residues. CDR3 region: CASSEKIAGVYNEQFF. In DNA, the CDR3 is TGTGCCAGCAGTGAAAAAATAGCTGGGGTTTACAATGAGCAGTTCTTC.

With regard to this clone: The same CDR3 arises from other DNA sequences in this sample as well. The chain joins TRBV7-9 to TRBJ2-2, with D hard to call. The V end was cut by 2 bases, the J end by 0 bases, with 4 bases between. Looked up from germline, CDR1 is SEHNR and CDR2 is FQNEAQ (reference sequence). This CDR3 is built from 14 residues. Here the CDR3 reads CASSLYPNTGELFF. The CDR3 DNA follows: TGTGCCAGCAGCTTATACCCGAACACCGGGGAGCTGTTTTTT.

As concerns this clone: The sample holds other DNA sequences that translate to the same CDR3. V gene TRBV5-4 combines with J gene TRBJ1-2; D gene unclear. V lost 4 bases, J lost 2 bases, and 9 bases lay in between. Per germline, CDR1 SGHNT and CDR2 YYREEE (reference sequence). The CDR3 extends over 13 amino acids. The CDR3 coding sequence is TGTGCCAGCAGCCTTACAGCAAACTATGGCTACACCTTC. The encoded protein is CASSLTANYGYTF.

The genes are TRBV5-5 and TRBJ2-7; maybe TRBD1 (6 bases). CDR1 and CDR2 from the germline V gene are SGHKS and YYEKEE (reference sequence). Trimming shortened V by 5 bases and J by 0 bases, and 15 bases separated the two germline ends. This CDR3 region has 15 residues. The CDR3 protein is CASRLQTGPSYEQYF. The CDR3 DNA sequence: TGTGCCAGCAGACTTCAGACAGGACCCTCCTACGAGCAGTACTTC.

The V gene is TRBV25-1, the J gene TRBJ1-5, with unresolved D. Per the germline V gene, CDR1 is MGHDK and CDR2 is SYGVNS. The CDR3 sequence is 13 residues long. Deletions cut 3 bases from V and 3 bases from J, with 6 bases between. The chain's CDR3 is CASSDRLNQPQHF. CDR3 DNA sequence: TGTGCCAGCAGTGACAGACTCAATCAGCCCCAGCATTTT.

The chain uses TRBV6-1 and TRBJ1-2, with a tentative D call TRBD1 (5 bases). The V gene lost 1 base and the J gene lost 4 bases, with 10 bases spanning the gap. Germline CDR1 is MNHNS and CDR2 is SASEGT. The CDR3 runs to 14 residues. The CDR3 here is CASSEGAGIYGYTF. CDR3 DNA: TGTGCCAGCAGTGAAGGGGCAGGGATCTATGGCTACACCTTC.

V is TRBV28 and J is TRBJ2-2; tentatively, D is TRBD1 (5 bases). Germline V gives CDR1 MDHEN, CDR2 SYDVKM. This CDR3 is 15 amino acids long. Trimming pared 3 bases from V and 0 bases from J, leaving 8 bases between. CDR3 region: CASSLGRPNTGELFF. The CDR3 nucleotides read TGTGCCAGCAGTTTGGGGCGACCGAACACCGGGGAGCTGTTTTTT. Full variable domain (remainder filled in from reference TRBV28 and TRBJ2-2): DVKVTQSSRYLVKRTGEKVFLECVQDMDHENMFWYRQDPGLGLRLIYFSYDVKMKEKGDIPEGYSVSREKKERFSLILESASTNQTSMYLCASSLGRPNTGELFFGEGSRLTVL.

The V gene is TRBV5-8, the J gene TRBJ2-3; the D gene is possibly TRBD1 (5 bases). This CDR3 spans 15 amino acids. Looked up from germline, CDR1 is SGHTS and CDR2 is YDEGEE. Trimming removed 2 bases at V and 8 bases at J, with 18 bases between. Here the CDR3 DNA reads TGTGCCAGCAGCTTAGGGGATGTCACTCGTGGTACGCAGTATTTT. This translates into CASSLGDVTRGTQYF.

The rearrangement links TRBV11-2 to TRBJ1-2; unclear D gene. The CDR3 has 14 residues. Trimming removed 5 bases from V and 2 bases from J, with 12 bases in between. Germline lookup yields CDR1 SGHAT and CDR2 FQNNGV. CDR3 loop: CASSPPGLNYGYTF. CDR3 nucleotide sequence: TGTGCCAGCAGCCCCCCGGGCCTCAACTATGGCTACACCTTC.

V usage is TRBV11-2 and J usage is TRBJ1-3; D remains unclear. This CDR3 spans 14 amino acids. V lost 5 bases, J lost 2 bases, and 10 bases lay in between. Germline CDR1 SGHAT, CDR2 FQNNGV. CDR3 DNA sequence: TGTGCCAGCAGCACAACAGAAGCTGGAAACACCATATATTTT. Translating it yields CASSTTEAGNTIYF.

V gene TRBV28 combines with J gene TRBJ2-1, with 8 bases lining up with TRBD1. V lost 5 bases, J lost 3 bases, and 6 bases stayed unmatched. CDR3 size: 15 residues. CDR1 MDHEN and CDR2 SYDVKM come from the germline V gene. As DNA, the CDR3 is TGTGCCAGCAGTGGAGCAGGGGGCTTCTACAATGAGCAGTTCTTC. Translated: CASSGAGGFYNEQFF.

The rearrangement joins TRBV7-6 to TRBJ2-4; D possibly corresponds to TRBD1 (5 bases). V lost 3 bases and J lost 0, with 18 bases in between. Germline loops: CDR1 SGHVS, CDR2 FNYEAQ. The CDR3 spans 18 residues. CDR3 in DNA: TGTGCCAGCAGCTTGGGCAGGGCTAAGGCCGGAGCCAAAAACATTCAGTACTTC. Translating gives CASSLGRAKAGAKNIQYF.

The chain carries TRBV5-1 and TRBJ1-5; the D is unclear. The germline CDR1 and CDR2 sequences are SGHRS and YFSETQ. V lost 4 bases to trimming and J lost 6 bases, with 8 bases between them. This CDR3 is 12 amino acids long. The CDR3 reads CASSNEGQPQHF. In DNA form, the CDR3 reads TGCGCCAGCAGCAACGAGGGTCAGCCCCAGCATTTT. Supplemented by reference TRBV5-1 and TRBJ1-5, the full variable domain reads KAGVTQTPRYLIKTRGQQVTLSCSPISGHRSVSWYQQTPGQGLQFLFEYFSETQRNKGNFPGRFSGRQFSNSRSEMNVSTLELGDSALYLCASSNEGQPQHFGDGTRLSIL.

V is TRBV7-7 and J is TRBJ2-7; no clear D. Germline CDR1 SSHAT, CDR2 FNYEAQ (reference sequence). The CDR3 covers 13 residues. The V gene lost 5 bases and the J gene lost 0 bases, with 8 bases spanning the gap. In DNA form, the CDR3 reads TGTGCCAGCAGCCTTGACGCCTCCTACGAGCAGTACTTC. This translates into CASSLDASYEQYF.

V is TRBV11-2 and J is TRBJ1-1, with D perhaps matching TRBD1 (5 bases). The CDR3 is 14 residues long. Trimming stripped 5 bases from V and 3 bases from J, with 13 bases between. CDR1 is SGHAT, CDR2 FQNNGV, per germline. The CDR3 loop is CASSAYQGHTEAFF. The DNA for the CDR3 is TGTGCCAGCAGCGCCTACCAGGGACACACTGAAGCTTTCTTT.

The chain links TRBV6-5 to TRBJ2-3; possibly TRBD2 for D (6 bases). Trimming stripped 6 bases from V and 6 bases from J, with 13 bases between. CDR3 length: 13 residues. Germline loops: CDR1 MNHEY, CDR2 SVGAGI. Written as DNA, the CDR3 is TGTGCCAGCAGACGACTAGTTGCGGATACGCAGTATTTT. Translated, it gives CASRRLVADTQYF.

J is TRBJ2-7 and V is TRBV4-2; 7 bases line up with TRBD1. Trimming at V came to 1 base and at J to 2 bases, leaving 8 bases not matched to a gene. CDR3 length: 16 residues. Germline CDR1 reads LGHNA; CDR2 reads YNFKEQ. The CDR3 sequence is CASSQVSGQRTYEQYF. The CDR3 nucleotides read TGTGCCAGCAGCCAAGTGTCGGGACAGAGAACCTACGAGCAGTACTTC.

The rearrangement uses TRBV28 and TRBJ1-4, with a tentative D call TRBD1 (5 bases). Germline V gives CDR1 MDHEN, CDR2 SYDVKM. Trimming cost V 3 bases and J 4 bases, with 9 bases left between them. The CDR3 consists of 14 residues. CDR3 sequence: CASSFGGDNEKLFF. CDR3 DNA: TGTGCCAGCAGTTTCGGGGGGGATAATGAAAAACTGTTTTTT.

The chain combines TRBV2 with TRBJ1-3; TRBD1 aligns across 7 bases. The CDR3 contains 17 residues. Germline V gene sequence: CDR1 SNHLY, CDR2 FYNNEI. Trimming removed 7 bases from V and 0 bases from J; junction bases left unmatched: 12. CDR3 amino acids: CASIDPLTGNSGNTIYF. DNA for the CDR3: TGTGCCAGCATCGATCCCTTGACAGGGAACTCTGGAAACACCATATATTTT.

The rearrangement uses TRBV7-6 and TRBJ2-7; D remains unclear. This CDR3 contains 14 residues. Trimming stripped 1 base from V and 6 bases from J, with 13 bases between. In germline, CDR1 is SGHVS, CDR2 FNYEAQ. The CDR3 DNA sequence: TGTGCCAGCAGCTTAGACCCCGGGTCGGGCGAGCAGTACTTC. Protein product: CASSLDPGSGEQYF.

The rearrangement links TRBV7-9 to TRBJ1-4; a weak D match, TRBD1 (5 bases). The CDR3 totals 14 residues. The germline gives CDR1 SEHNR, CDR2 FQNEAQ (reference sequence). The V end lost 4 bases, the J end lost 8 bases, and 14 bases lay between the germline ends. The CDR3 reads CASSSEGTGEKLFF. The CDR3 bases are TGTGCCAGCAGCTCCGAGGGGACGGGGGAAAAACTGTTTTTT.

V gene TRBV21-1 combines with J gene TRBJ2-7; the table calls TRBD1, which could not be checked here. TRBV21-1 is termed a pseudogene. This CDR3 has 14 residues. CDR3 in DNA: TGTGCCAGCAGCAAAACAGGACAGGACTACGAGCAGTACTTC. It is translated as CASSKTGQDYEQYF.

The chain recombines TRBV25-1 with TRBJ2-2, with TRBD1 matching 9 bases. Trimming cost V 3 bases and J 5 bases; bases outside gene matches: 7. Looked up from germline, CDR1 is MGHDK and CDR2 is SYGVNS. This CDR3 has 16 amino acids. CDR3 sequence: CASSDAGTGITGELFF. DNA of the CDR3: TGTGCCAGCAGTGACGCCGGGACAGGGATAACCGGGGAGCTGTTTTTT.

The chain carries TRBV21-1 and TRBJ2-7; TRBD2 reflects the table's D call only, with no check against the DNA. TRBV21-1 is deemed a pseudogene. This CDR3 is 14 amino acids long. CDR3 loop: CASSLRLAGGEQYF. The CDR3 DNA reads TGTGCCAGCAGCCTTCGACTAGCCGGGGGTGAGCAGTACTTC.

The J gene is TRBJ2-5, the V gene TRBV5-1, with 8 bases aligning to TRBD1. J lost 0 bases, V lost 2 bases, and 3 bases had no gene match. Germline CDR1 and CDR2: SGHRS and YFSETQ. There are 15 residues in the CDR3. CDR3 amino acids: CASSLQGGHQETQYF. In nucleotides, the CDR3 is TGCGCCAGCAGCTTACAGGGGGGCCACCAAGAGACCCAGTACTTC.

The CDR3 is CASSSPSMNTEAFF. CDR3 bases: TGTGCCAGCAGTTCACCCTCCATGAACACTGAAGCTTTCTTT. The chain is built from TRBV28 and TRBJ1-1, with D unresolved. Trimming stripped 4 bases from V and 0 bases from J, with 9 bases between. CDR1 and CDR2 (germline): MDHEN, SYDVKM. CDR3 length equals 14 residues.

Notes on this clone: Other DNA sequences in the sample encode the same CDR3. The V call is TRBV13, the J call TRBJ2-3; TRBD2 matches 10 bases. The CDR3 extends over 16 amino acids. Trimming removed 3 bases from V and 1 base from J; junction bases left unmatched: 4. In germline, CDR1 is PRHDT, CDR2 FYEKMQ (reference sequence). The CDR3 loop is CASSLVSGRGTDTQYF. The CDR3 DNA is TGTGCCAGCAGCTTGGTAAGCGGGAGGGGCACAGATACGCAGTATTTT. Combining the CDR3 with reference TRBV13 and TRBJ2-3 gives the whole variable domain AAGVIQSPRHLIKEKRETATLKCYPIPRHDTVYWYQQGPGQDPQFLISFYEKMQSDKGSIPDRFSAQQFSDYHSELNMSSLELGDSALYFCASSLVSGRGTDTQYFGPGTRLTVL.

The chain carries TRBV18 and TRBJ1-1; D perhaps matches TRBD1 (6 bases). This CDR3 has 14 amino acids. Between the trimmed V and J ends, which lost 2 bases and 5 bases, there was a span of 12 bases. Germline V gene data show CDR1 as KGHSH and CDR2 as LQKENI. Written as DNA, the CDR3 is TGTGCCAGCTCACCATGGGGGCAGAGGACTGAAGCTTTCTTT. It codes for CASSPWGQRTEAFF.